The 4 T cell receptor beta chains in this list originate from one sample, sequenced in a study of human T cells and chemical hapten exposure. Time point meaning: pre-sensitization, week 0. Noted treatment: therapeutic diphenylcyclopropenone sensitization with weekly scalp DPC. TCRdb fed the RACE reads into MiXCR, producing one record per CDR3 protein. This sample has about 68,000 distinct CDR3 sequences; approximately 11% occur once, and the top ten carry approximately 5.2%. The sample consisted of whole blood, taken in connection with sensitization to the hapten diphenylcyclopropenone (DPC). Receptors originate from a woman aged 50 to 60 with alopecia areata. Some clones in this sample may be carry-over from other donors' samples.

This clonotype was detected many times. V gene TRBV14 combines with J gene TRBJ2-7, with D possibly being TRBD2 (5 bases). V lost 1 base, J lost 7 bases, and 8 bases lay in between. Germline CDR1 is SGHDN and CDR2 is FVKESK. The CDR3 sequence is 12 residues long. CDR3: CASSQGLWEQYF. CDR3 nucleotides: TGTGCCAGCAGCCAAGGACTATGGGAGCAGTACTTC.

This clonotype showed up many times. The J gene is TRBJ2-2, the V gene TRBV9; the match to TRBD2 covers 7 bases. The length of the CDR3 is 14 residues. V lost 9 bases and J lost 4; bases outside the gene matches: 9. Germline V gives CDR1 SGDLS, CDR2 YYNGEE. CDR3 loop: CATSKQRGTGELFF. CDR3 in DNA: TGTGCCACTTCTAAGCAGCGGGGCACCGGGGAGCTGTTTTTT.

This clonotype was recorded a few times. The chain has TRBV9 and TRBJ1-6; 7 positions agree with TRBD1. CDR3 length: 15 amino acids. Germline V gene lookup returns CDR1 SGDLS and CDR2 YYNGEE. J lost 6 bases, V lost 3 bases, and 6 bases had no gene match. Here the CDR3 DNA reads TGTGCCAGCAGCGCAACCGGGACAGCTAATTCACCCCTCCACTTT. Translating it yields CASSATGTANSPLHF.

This clonotype was picked up many times. The CDR3 is CASSDTPASYNEQFF. For the CDR3, the DNA is TGTGCCAGCAGTGACACGCCAGCTTCCTACAATGAGCAGTTCTTC. The rearrangement links TRBV6-4 to TRBJ2-1; D gene ambiguous. The CDR3 covers 15 residues. CDR1 MRHNA and CDR2 SNTAGT come from the germline V gene. V was cut by 2 bases and J by 1 base, with 9 bases left in between.